This T cell receptor (beta chain) was recorded in a study of blood T cell repertoires in COVID-19. Across the study: The United States, Italy and Spain supplied acute and convalescent COVID-19 samples. The analysed material was cDNA or gDNA that came from T cells, B-cell-depleted T cells, or PBMCs.

Trimming left V 5 bases short and J 5 bases short, with 18 bases between. Germline-derived CDR1 and CDR2 are SGHAT and FQNNGV. The CDR3 contains 15 residues. Per the original data handling: Researchers report that nucleated cell counts were estimated from reference gene primer amplification. Using immunoSEQ multiplex PCR, the repertoire was profiled, and TCRdb retains in-frame clones only, with some absent. V and J calls and clone size follow that table, whereas D and trimming were derived from the DNA. The sample consists of 200,000 to 250,000 clones, around 84% of them appearing once. This clone was detected only once.

The sample was peripheral blood. This rearrangement joins TRBV11-2 to TRBJ2-5, with no clear D. This receptor was taken from a woman between 18 and 29 years old with acute or convalescent COVID-19. In DNA, the CDR3 is TGTGCCAGCAGCCCCGCAGGTTGGCCGGCGGAGACCCAGTACTTC. Translation: CASSPAGWPAETQYF.